This record concerns one T cell receptor beta chain sequence. The target antigen is unknown. Certain patients were not enrolled. These were patients with other autoimmune diseases, uncontrolled infections, pregnancy or lactation. Clinical symptoms, serum thyroxine, TRAb, thyroid ultrasound and orbital computed tomography determined diagnosis. This sample is part of a study of Graves' ophthalmopathy and Graves' hyperthyroidism. Study information: The authors defined stable hyperthyroidism as no ophthalmopathy within 18 months of follow-up.

Study results and caveats: In blood appeared most of the expanded thyroid clonotypes whose frequency exceeded 0.001.

CDR3 regions of TCR beta were amplified from RNA transcripts. The first-round RT-PCR employed HTBI primers together with the Qiagen OneStep RT-PCR kit. A multiplex PCR was then performed as the second round. TCRdb reanalysed the multiplex PCR reads using MiXCR and keeps one entry per CDR3 protein. The sample holds 500,000 to 700,000 distinct CDR3 sequences, under 40% seen once. CDR1 and CDR2 (germline): SEHNR, FQNEAQ (reference sequence). Deletions cut 5 bases from V and 3 bases from J, with 16 bases between. The CDR3 contains 16 residues. The sequence derives from an adult man with Graves' hyperthyroidism. Specimen: peripheral blood or thyroid tissue (not recorded which). The chain employs TRBV7-9 and TRBJ2-2; D possibly uses TRBD1 or TRBD2 (6 bases each). The CDR3: CASSQDPGADTGELFF. The CDR3 DNA reads as TGTGCCAGCAGCCAAGATCCGGGGGCAGACACCGGGGAGCTGTTTTTT.